The 24 T cell receptor beta chains below come from one sample, sequenced in a study of cytomegalovirus exposure and HLA in healthy donors. The primer mix had 60 Vbeta and 13 Jbeta primers. TCRdb's copy holds only in-frame clones and misses some; the assay was immunoSEQ multiplex PCR. The sample lists 200,000 to 250,000 clones, approximately 79% occurring once. Source material: PBMCs. The receptors shown here come from a man in his forties or fifties in good health and CMV-seronegative.

The chain joins TRBV4-2 to TRBJ2-5, with D perhaps TRBD2 (7 bases). The ends were cut back, 1 base at V and 3 bases at J, with 9 bases in the middle. This CDR3 spans 14 amino acids. CDR1 is LGHNA and CDR2 is YNFKEQ in the germline V gene. CDR3 in amino acids: CASSQGGGEETQYF. As DNA, the CDR3 is TGTGCCAGCAGCCAAGGGGGGGGCGAAGAGACCCAGTACTTC.

This chain uses TRBV7-3 with TRBJ2-2; unclear D gene. This CDR3 has 14 residues. Germline V gene sequence: CDR1 SGHTA, CDR2 FQGTGA. V was cut by 5 bases and J by 1 base, with 8 bases left in between. The CDR3 DNA reads TGTGCCAGCAGCATTTCGGGGAACACCGGGGAGCTGTTTTTT. Its protein is CASSISGNTGELFF.

This sequence joins TRBV6-1 and TRBJ2-7, with 13 bases identical to TRBD2. In germline, CDR1 is MNHNS, CDR2 SASEGT. This CDR3 is built from 16 residues. J lost 6 bases, V lost 4 bases, and 9 bases had no gene match. CDR3 amino acids: CASSGGTSGNGREQYF. Here the CDR3 DNA reads TGTGCCAGCAGTGGGGGGACTAGCGGGAATGGGCGCGAGCAGTACTTC.

The chain combines TRBV28 with TRBJ1-1; TRBD1 agrees at 9 bases. The length of the CDR3 is 15 residues. Germline CDR1 and CDR2: MDHEN and SYDVKM. The junction had 9 bases not matched to a gene; V was cut back by 6 bases and J by 4 bases. CDR3 sequence (DNA): TGTGCCAGCAGAACCCGGGACAGGGTAAGCACTGAAGCTTTCTTT. As protein: CASRTRDRVSTEAFF.

The chain is built from TRBV9 and TRBJ2-5; D perhaps matches TRBD2 (6 bases). V lost 4 bases, J lost 4 bases, and 11 bases lay in between. Germline-derived CDR1 and CDR2 are SGDLS and YYNGEE. This CDR3 comprises 13 residues. The chain's CDR3 is CASSPSEGETQYF. The DNA of the CDR3 is TGTGCCAGCAGCCCCTCGGAGGGAGAGACCCAGTACTTC.

The rearrangement joins TRBV7-3 to TRBJ2-5, with TRBD2 matching 9 bases. The tail of the sequence fits TRBJ2-7 better, so the J call may be wrong. The CDR3 is 14 residues long. The germline CDR1 and CDR2 sequences are SGHTA and FQGTGA. The CDR3 reads CASSEGSGSSEQYF. The CDR3 DNA reads TGTGCCAGCAGCGAGGGTAGCGGGAGTAGCGAGCAGTACTTC.

The rearrangement joins TRBV10-3 to TRBJ1-1; perhaps TRBD1 as D (5 bases). Per the germline V gene, CDR1 is ENHRY and CDR2 is SYGVKD. The CDR3 is made up of 14 amino acids. The V end was cut by 0 bases, the J end by 7 bases, with 12 bases between. The CDR3 here is CAISESAGYGEAFF. The CDR3 DNA follows: TGTGCCATCAGTGAGTCGGCAGGGTATGGTGAAGCTTTCTTT.

The chain employs TRBV19 and TRBJ1-2; 7 nucleotides match TRBD1. This CDR3 region has 13 residues. Germline V lookup: CDR1 LNHDA, CDR2 SQIVND (reference sequence). The V gene end was trimmed by 5 bases and the J gene end by 5 bases; junction bases not matched to a gene: 5. The CDR3 coding sequence is TGTGCCAGTAGTCCCCGGGACAGATATGGCTACACCTTC. Translation gives CASSPRDRYGYTF.

This clone was observed a few times. The chain has TRBV6-5 and TRBJ1-2; maybe TRBD1 (5 bases). Germline CDR1 reads MNHEY; CDR2 reads SVGAGI. The CDR3 contains 14 residues. Between the trimmed V and J ends, which lost 6 bases and 5 bases, there was a span of 16 bases. The CDR3 nucleotides read TGTGCCAGCAGGTCCCGACGGGGGGAATATGGCTACACCTTC. Amino acid sequence: CASRSRRGEYGYTF.

The chain employs TRBV30 and TRBJ1-6, with 9 bases aligning to TRBD1. In germline, CDR1 is GTSNPN, CDR2 SVGIG (reference sequence). The CDR3 sequence is 14 residues long. Trimming cost V 2 bases and J 13 bases; bases outside gene matches: 9. Written as DNA, the CDR3 is TGTGCCTGGAGTCGGGCAGACAGGGGGGTTCCCCTCCACTTT. Amino acid sequence: CAWSRADRGVPLHF.

J is TRBJ2-3 and V is TRBV11-2, with a possible D match to TRBD2 (7 bases). Looked up from germline, CDR1 is SGHAT and CDR2 is FQNNGV. The CDR3 spans 14 residues. Trimming took 6 bases from V and 4 from J, leaving 14 bases between them. CDR3 sequence: CASRGGGGADTQYF. DNA of the CDR3: TGTGCCAGCAGGGGGGGAGGGGGGGCAGATACGCAGTATTTT.

The chain has TRBV19 and TRBJ2-1; D unresolved. The CDR3 is 12 amino acids. Germline-derived CDR1 and CDR2 are LNHDA and SQIVND (reference sequence). V was clipped by 5 bases and J by 9 bases, with 11 bases between them. Here the CDR3 DNA reads TGTGCCAGTAGTTTTCTCCTAAGTGAGCAGTTCTTC. Translating gives CASSFLLSEQFF.

As regards this clone: Other DNA sequences in this sample translate to the same CDR3. The rearrangement uses TRBV30 and TRBJ2-3; D might be TRBD2 (5 bases). V was pared by 2 bases and J by 4 bases, with 7 bases between. Germline V gives CDR1 GTSNPN, CDR2 SVGIG (reference sequence). The CDR3 runs to 12 residues. The DNA for the CDR3 is TGTGCCTGGAGTACTAGGGCAGATACGCAGTATTTT. Translated: CAWSTRADTQYF. The variable domain in full, completed from reference TRBV30 and TRBJ2-3, reads SQTIHQWPATLVQPVGSPLSLECTVEGTSNPNLYWYRQAAGRGLQLLFYSVGIGQISSEVPQNLSASRPQDRQFILSSKKLLLSDSGFYLCAWSTRADTQYFGPGTRLTVL.

The chain combines TRBV5-1 with TRBJ1-6; D is unclear. This CDR3 is built from 15 residues. CDR1 SGHRS and CDR2 YFSETQ come from the germline V gene. The ends were cut back, 2 bases at V and 7 bases at J, with 13 bases in the middle. In nucleotides, the CDR3 is TGCGCCAGCAGCTTAGGTGGAAGCAGGAATTCACCCCTCCACTTT. It codes for CASSLGGSRNSPLHF.

The chain couples TRBV30 to TRBJ1-3; D is uncertain. CDR3 length: 17 residues. The germline V and J ends were trimmed by 0 bases and 0 bases, with 15 bases remaining between them. Germline CDR1 GTSNPN, CDR2 SVGIG (reference sequence). CDR3 DNA: TGTGCCTGGAGTGTCGTCGTGGGAGGGTACTCTGGAAACACCATATATTTT. Amino acids: CAWSVVVGGYSGNTIYF.

This chain uses TRBV15 with TRBJ2-6; perhaps TRBD2 as D (6 bases). Germline V CDR1 and CDR2: LNHNV, YYDKDF (reference sequence). CDR3 size: 18 residues. V gave up 0 bases and J gave up 0 bases, with 12 bases separating them. CDR3 in amino acids: CATSRDGGASSGANVLTF. In nucleotides, the CDR3 is TGTGCCACCAGCAGAGACGGGGGTGCGAGCTCTGGGGCCAACGTCCTGACTTTC.

This clone was found once. The chain uses TRBV29-1 and TRBJ1-4, with D possibly matching TRBD1 (5 bases). The CDR3 length is 12 residues. Looked up from germline, CDR1 is SQVTM and CDR2 is ANQGSEA. V lost 4 bases to trimming and J lost 5 bases, with 8 bases between them. The CDR3 spells CSVGGRNEKLFF. The CDR3 DNA reads as TGCAGCGTTGGGGGCAGGAATGAAAAACTGTTTTTT. The whole variable domain, filled in from reference TRBV29-1 and TRBJ1-4, reads SAVISQKPSRDICQRGTSLTIQCQVDSQVTMMFWYRQQPGQSLTLIATANQGSEATYESGFVIDKFPISRPNLTFSTLTVSNMSPEDSSIYLCSVGGRNEKLFFGSGTQLSVL.

This chain joins TRBV6-5 and TRBJ2-3, with 7 bases lining up with TRBD1. Looked up from germline, CDR1 is MNHEY and CDR2 is SVGAGI. The CDR3 extends over 14 amino acids. The V segment lost 3 bases and the J segment 6 bases; nucleotides outside the gene matches: 6. The CDR3 spells CASSYQGGGDTQYF. The CDR3 DNA follows: TGTGCCAGCAGTTATCAAGGGGGCGGGGATACGCAGTATTTT.

This clone occurred once. The chain couples TRBV5-1 to TRBJ2-6, with a possible D match to TRBD1 (5 bases). Germline values: CDR1 SGHRS, CDR2 YFSETQ. This CDR3 is built from 18 residues. Deletions cut 2 bases from V and 5 bases from J, with 20 bases between. The CDR3 coding sequence is TGCGCCAGCAGCTTATCGGCTACAGGCGGAGTTTGGGCCAACGTCCTGACTTTC. Protein: CASSLSATGGVWANVLTF. The entire variable domain, with the rest obtained from reference TRBV5-1 and TRBJ2-6, is as follows: KAGVTQTPRYLIKTRGQQVTLSCSPISGHRSVSWYQQTPGQGLQFLFEYFSETQRNKGNFPGRFSGRQFSNSRSEMNVSTLELGDSALYLCASSLSATGGVWANVLTFGAGSRLTVL.

The J gene is TRBJ2-7, the V gene TRBV18; no clear D gene. Germline assignment: CDR1 KGHSH and CDR2 LQKENI. Trimming stripped 3 bases from V and 9 bases from J, with 15 bases between. The CDR3 extends over 13 amino acids. In DNA form, the CDR3 reads TGTGCCAGCTCACCTGCGACACCTTTCGGGCAGTACTTC. Protein product: CASSPATPFGQYF.

The sample holds one count of this clone. The same CDR3 arises from other DNA sequences in this sample as well. The chain couples TRBV9 to TRBJ2-1; 8 bases line up with TRBD2. CDR3 length: 15 amino acids. Losses at the gene ends were 2 bases for V and 0 bases for J; bases not matched to a gene: 1. Germline CDR1 is SGDLS and CDR2 is YYNGEE. CDR3 residues: CASSVTSGSYNEQFF. Written as DNA, the CDR3 is TGTGCCAGCAGCGTCACTAGCGGCTCCTACAATGAGCAGTTCTTC.

The chain combines TRBV14 with TRBJ2-1; D is possibly TRBD1 (5 bases). The CDR3 is made up of 14 amino acids. The V end was cut by 1 base, the J end by 10 bases, with 14 bases between. CDR1 is SGHDN, CDR2 FVKESK, per germline. The CDR3 loop reads CASSQATLSGEQFF. The CDR3 region has the DNA TGTGCCAGCAGCCAAGCTACGTTATCAGGGGAGCAGTTCTTC.

This chain connects TRBV7-9 to TRBJ2-2; D possibly corresponds to TRBD2 (5 bases). This CDR3 region has 15 residues. The V gene lost 6 bases and the J gene lost 6 bases, with 17 bases spanning the gap. The germline gives CDR1 SEHNR, CDR2 FQNEAQ (reference sequence). CDR3 DNA: TGTGCCAGCAGTCTTACGGGCGCGGGCCCCGGGGAGCTGTTTTTT. It yields the protein CASSLTGAGPGELFF.

J is TRBJ2-7 and V is TRBV30; 9 bases line up with TRBD1. Losses at the gene ends were 1 base for V and 1 base for J; bases not matched to a gene: 2. Germline V lookup: CDR1 GTSNPN, CDR2 SVGIG (reference sequence). The CDR3 contains 14 residues. The CDR3 region has the DNA TGTGCCTGGAGTGCCGGGACAGGGTCCTACGAGCAGTACTTC. Protein: CAWSAGTGSYEQYF.